This T cell receptor beta chain derives from a study of blood T cell repertoires in COVID-19. Sequenced by immunoSEQ multiplex PCR; TCRdb stores in-frame clones only, minus some. The sample yields about 350,000 clones, 85% to 90% seen once. Study members were between about 18 and 95 years old and lived in 20 to 25 US regions. Those designated as exposed participants met a COVID-19 case within 2 weeks before study entry. The source of this sequence is a woman under 40 who had been exposed to COVID-19. The sequenced sample was PBMCs or T cells enriched from blood (not recorded which).

CDR3 region: CASSQEASAWTDTQYF. CDR3 DNA: TGTGCCAGCAGCCAAGAAGCGTCAGCGTGGACAGATACGCAGTATTTT. V gene TRBV4-2 combines with J gene TRBJ2-3; D is unresolved. The CDR3 contains 16 residues. V lost 0 bases and J 3 bases, leaving 13 bases between the germline ends. The germline gives CDR1 LGHNA, CDR2 YNFKEQ.